The TCR beta chain described here comes from a study of control samples from healthy donors and cancer patients. TCRdb's copy holds only in-frame clones and misses some; the assay was immunoSEQ multiplex PCR. The repertoire holds about 250,000 clones, with roughly 82% as singletons. The table lists this clone with a few counts. The TCR comes from a woman aged 55-69 years with lung cancer. The specimen was PBMCs.

The CDR3 spells CAVRAGAYTDTQYF. CDR3 coding DNA: TGTGCCGTACGAGCGGGGGCCTACACAGATACGCAGTATTTT. The chain joins TRBV6-5 to TRBJ2-3; TRBD2 matches 8 bases. Trimming took 11 bases from V and 2 from J; bases not matched to a gene: 9. Germline V gene data show CDR1 as MNHEY and CDR2 as SVGAGI. The CDR3 sequence is 14 residues long.